The rows below give T cell receptor beta chains drawn from one sample of a study of blood T cell repertoires in COVID-19. Profiled with immunoSEQ multiplex PCR; TCRdb holds only in-frame clones, not every one. The table includes about 99,000 clones, around 89% detected once. Sequenced material: peripheral blood. These receptors were collected from a woman in her sixties or seventies with acute or convalescent COVID-19. Both conserved end residues are part of each CDR3. A D gene is named only where the DNA matches it firmly. Only part of the rows carry a size: once, few, many, or a class if the clone is expanded.

v_call: TRBV10-3; d_call: TRBD2; j_call: TRBJ2-7; clone_size: .; cdr3_aa: CAIQGGGTSGYEQYF; cdr3_nt: TGTGCCATCCAGGGGGGAGGGACTAGCGGATACGAGCAGTACTTC
v_call: TRBV3-1/TRBV3-2; d_call: TRBD1; j_call: TRBJ2-2; clone_size: .; cdr3_aa: CASSQVQGSGELFF; cdr3_nt: TGTGCCAGCAGCCAGGTACAGGGGTCCGGGGAGCTGTTTTTT
v_call: TRBV2; d_call: .; j_call: TRBJ2-1; clone_size: .; cdr3_aa: CASSDTRQFF; cdr3_nt: TGTGCCAGCAGTGATACGCGGCAGTTCTTC
v_call: TRBV5-8; d_call: .; j_call: TRBJ2-3; clone_size: .; cdr3_aa: CASSRQAEDTQYF; cdr3_nt: TGTGCCAGCAGCAGGCAAGCGGAGGATACGCAGTATTTT
v_call: TRBV14; d_call: .; j_call: TRBJ1-2; clone_size: .; cdr3_aa: CASSFDWNYGYTF; cdr3_nt: TGTGCCAGCAGCTTCGACTGGAACTATGGCTACACCTTC
v_call: TRBV10-1; d_call: .; j_call: TRBJ1-5; clone_size: .; cdr3_aa: CASSRLVCRQPQHF; cdr3_nt: TGCGCCAGCAGTCGACTGGTTTGTAGACAGCCCCAGCATTTT
v_call: TRBV24-1; d_call: TRBD2; j_call: TRBJ2-1; clone_size: .; cdr3_aa: CATSALPTSGFYNEQFF; cdr3_nt: TGTGCCACCAGTGCCCTTCCGACTAGCGGGTTTTACAATGAGCAGTTCTTC
v_call: TRBV7-2; d_call: TRBD2; j_call: TRBJ2-7; clone_size: .; cdr3_aa: CASSRSGGSSYEQYF; cdr3_nt: TGTGCCAGCAGCCGGAGCGGGGGGAGCTCCTACGAGCAGTACTTC
v_call: TRBV7-6; d_call: .; j_call: TRBJ2-5; clone_size: .; cdr3_aa: CASSLEGWTARETQYF; cdr3_nt: TGTGCCAGCAGCTTAGAGGGGTGGACAGCGAGAGAGACCCAGTACTTC
v_call: TRBV12-3/TRBV12-4; d_call: TRBD1; j_call: TRBJ1-1; clone_size: .; cdr3_aa: CASIRQGNTEAFF; cdr3_nt: TGTGCCAGCATACGACAGGGGAACACTGAAGCTTTCTTT
v_call: TRBV12-5; d_call: .; j_call: TRBJ2-1; clone_size: .; cdr3_aa: CASGLGQGNINEQFF; cdr3_nt: TGTGCTAGTGGTTTGGGCCAGGGTAATATCAATGAGCAGTTCTTC
v_call: TRBV6-5; d_call: .; j_call: TRBJ1-4; clone_size: .; cdr3_aa: CASTPGLRNEKLFF; cdr3_nt: TGTGCCAGCACCCCGGGACTTCGGAATGAAAAACTGTTTTTT
v_call: TRBV10-1; d_call: .; j_call: TRBJ1-5; clone_size: .; cdr3_aa: CASSESARGPQHF; cdr3_nt: TGCGCCAGCAGTGAGTCCGCCCGGGGGCCCCAGCATTTT
v_call: TRBV14; d_call: .; j_call: TRBJ1-1; clone_size: .; cdr3_aa: CASSQDKNTEAFF; cdr3_nt: TGTGCCAGCAGCCAAGATAAGAACACTGAAGCTTTCTTT
v_call: TRBV6-5; d_call: TRBD1; j_call: TRBJ1-2; clone_size: .; cdr3_aa: CASRYGTENYGYTF; cdr3_nt: TGTGCCAGCAGGTACGGGACAGAGAACTATGGCTACACCTTC
v_call: TRBV19; d_call: TRBD2; j_call: TRBJ2-1; clone_size: .; cdr3_aa: CASSDPGLGLPNEQFF; cdr3_nt: TGTGCCAGTAGCGACCCGGGACTAGGTCTCCCCAATGAGCAGTTCTTC
v_call: TRBV19; d_call: TRBD1; j_call: TRBJ2-1; clone_size: .; cdr3_aa: CASSIFQGAPYNEQFF; cdr3_nt: TGTGCCAGTAGTATATTCCAGGGGGCGCCTTACAATGAGCAGTTCTTC
v_call: TRBV2; d_call: .; j_call: TRBJ1-1; clone_size: .; cdr3_aa: CASNPGVRAEAFF; cdr3_nt: TGTGCCAGCAACCCAGGGGTGCGGGCTGAAGCTTTCTTT
v_call: TRBV30; d_call: .; j_call: TRBJ1-1; clone_size: .; cdr3_aa: CAWKGAGGNTEAFF; cdr3_nt: TGTGCCTGGAAAGGGGCGGGGGGGAACACTGAAGCTTTCTTT
v_call: TRBV9; d_call: .; j_call: TRBJ1-1; clone_size: once; cdr3_aa: CASSVGGMNTEAFF; cdr3_nt: TGTGCCAGCAGCGTAGGAGGGATGAACACTGAAGCTTTCTTT
v_call: TRBV30; d_call: TRBD1; j_call: TRBJ1-5; clone_size: few; cdr3_aa: CAWSSGQGNQPQHF; cdr3_nt: TGTGCCTGGTCGTCTGGACAGGGGAATCAGCCCCAGCATTTT
v_call: TRBV30; d_call: TRBD2; j_call: TRBJ2-1; clone_size: .; cdr3_aa: CAWSKRASGANEQFF; cdr3_nt: TGTGCCTGGAGTAAACGGGCTAGCGGGGCAAATGAGCAGTTCTTC
v_call: TRBV7-9; d_call: .; j_call: TRBJ2-5; clone_size: .; cdr3_aa: CASSLSWEAGMKTQYF; cdr3_nt: TGTGCCAGCAGCTTATCTTGGGAGGCGGGGATGAAGACCCAGTACTTC
v_call: TRBV6-1; d_call: .; j_call: TRBJ2-5; clone_size: .; cdr3_aa: CASSDGPLETQYF; cdr3_nt: TGTGCCAGCAGTGATGGCCCTTTGGAGACCCAGTACTTC
v_call: TRBV9; d_call: TRBD1; j_call: TRBJ1-3; clone_size: .; cdr3_aa: CASSLSRGLSGNTIYF; cdr3_nt: TGTGCCAGCAGCCTCTCAAGGGGGCTATCTGGAAACACCATATATTTT
v_call: TRBV27; d_call: .; j_call: TRBJ1-3; clone_size: .; cdr3_aa: CASSSLPGTGNTIYF; cdr3_nt: TGTGCCAGCAGTTCCCTCCCAGGGACTGGAAACACCATATATTTT
v_call: TRBV15; d_call: TRBD1; j_call: TRBJ1-2; clone_size: .; cdr3_aa: CATSREKGAGGYTF; cdr3_nt: TGTGCCACCAGCAGAGAAAAGGGGGCAGGAGGCTACACCTTC
v_call: TRBV10-3; d_call: .; j_call: TRBJ1-5; clone_size: .; cdr3_aa: CAISEGPTYNQPQHF; cdr3_nt: TGTGCCATCAGTGAGGGGCCTACCTACAATCAGCCCCAGCATTTT
v_call: TRBV18; d_call: TRBD1; j_call: TRBJ1-2; clone_size: .; cdr3_aa: CASSPGQNYGYTF; cdr3_nt: TGTGCCAGCTCACCGGGACAGAACTATGGCTACACCTTC
v_call: TRBV21-1; d_call: .; j_call: TRBJ1-4; clone_size: .; cdr3_aa: CASSKAGGSKEKLFF; cdr3_nt: TGTGCCAGCAGCAAAGCCGGGGGGTCAAAGGAAAAACTGTTTTTT
v_call: TRBV30; d_call: TRBD2; j_call: TRBJ2-7; clone_size: few; cdr3_aa: CAWEGQVPGLAAGGSSYEQYF; cdr3_nt: TGTGCCTGGGAGGGGCAGGTCCCCGGACTAGCGGCCGGCGGGAGCTCCTACGAGCAGTACTTC
v_call: TRBV6-6; d_call: TRBD2; j_call: TRBJ2-7; clone_size: .; cdr3_aa: CASSRGTSGAAYEQYF; cdr3_nt: TGTGCCAGCAGTCGAGGGACTAGCGGGGCGGCATACGAGCAGTACTTC
v_call: TRBV10-2; d_call: TRBD2; j_call: TRBJ2-5; clone_size: .; cdr3_aa: CASSDPLAGGRETQYF; cdr3_nt: TGCGCCAGCAGTGACCCCCTAGCGGGAGGTAGGGAGACCCAGTACTTC
v_call: TRBV13; d_call: TRBD2; j_call: TRBJ2-1; clone_size: .; cdr3_aa: CASSLEVRLAGANEQFF; cdr3_nt: TGTGCCAGCAGCTTAGAGGTTCGGCTAGCGGGAGCTAATGAGCAGTTCTTC
v_call: TRBV10-3; d_call: TRBD2; j_call: TRBJ2-1; clone_size: .; cdr3_aa: CAISESTSGRREQFF; cdr3_nt: TGTGCCATCAGTGAGTCGACTAGCGGGAGACGTGAGCAGTTCTTC
v_call: TRBV28; d_call: TRBD2; j_call: TRBJ2-7; clone_size: few; cdr3_aa: CASSRGLAPGYEQYF; cdr3_nt: TGTGCCAGCAGCCGCGGACTAGCTCCGGGCTACGAGCAGTACTTC
v_call: TRBV5-1; d_call: TRBD2; j_call: TRBJ2-7; clone_size: .; cdr3_aa: CASSPRTSGSVNSYEQYF; cdr3_nt: TGCGCCAGCAGCCCGAGGACTAGCGGGAGCGTCAACTCCTACGAGCAGTACTTC
v_call: TRBV9; d_call: .; j_call: TRBJ2-3; clone_size: .; cdr3_aa: CASSVETSSETDTQYF; cdr3_nt: TGTGCCAGCAGCGTAGAGACTAGTTCAGAGACAGATACGCAGTATTTT
v_call: TRBV27; d_call: .; j_call: TRBJ2-7; clone_size: .; cdr3_aa: CASSSSGIGEDEQYF; cdr3_nt: TGTGCCAGCAGTTCGTCCGGGATCGGCGAGGACGAGCAGTACTTC
v_call: TRBV29-1; d_call: .; j_call: TRBJ2-1; clone_size: .; cdr3_aa: CSGSTNEQFF; cdr3_nt: TGCAGCGGGAGCACCAATGAGCAGTTCTTC
v_call: TRBV7-2; d_call: TRBD1; j_call: TRBJ2-2; clone_size: .; cdr3_aa: CASSLNPDRTGELFF; cdr3_nt: TGTGCCAGCAGCTTAAACCCGGACAGGACCGGGGAGCTGTTTTTT